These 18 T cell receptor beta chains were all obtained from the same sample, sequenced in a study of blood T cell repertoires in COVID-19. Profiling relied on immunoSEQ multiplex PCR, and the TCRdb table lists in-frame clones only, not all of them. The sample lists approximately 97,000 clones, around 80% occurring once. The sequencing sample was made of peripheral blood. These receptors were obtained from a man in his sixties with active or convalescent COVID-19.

CDR3 amino acids: CASSPQTSGSTDTQYF. The CDR3 DNA reads as TGTGCCAGCTCACCACAGACTAGCGGTAGCACAGATACGCAGTATTTT. V gene TRBV18 combines with J gene TRBJ2-3, with 9 bases identical to TRBD2. This CDR3 region has 16 residues. The germline gives CDR1 KGHSH, CDR2 LQKENI. The trim removed 1 base at V and 0 bases at J, leaving 2 bases unmatched.

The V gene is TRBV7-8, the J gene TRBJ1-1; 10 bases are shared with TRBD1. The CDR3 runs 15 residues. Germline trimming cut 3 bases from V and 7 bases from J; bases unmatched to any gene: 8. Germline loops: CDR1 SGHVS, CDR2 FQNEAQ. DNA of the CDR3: TGTGCCAGCAGCTTTGGGGGACAGGGGAGGGGTGAAGCTTTCTTT. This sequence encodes CASSFGGQGRGEAFF.

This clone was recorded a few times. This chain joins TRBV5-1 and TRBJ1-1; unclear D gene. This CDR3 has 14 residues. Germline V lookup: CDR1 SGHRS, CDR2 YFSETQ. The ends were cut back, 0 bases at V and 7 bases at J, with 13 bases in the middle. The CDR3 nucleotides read TGCGCCAGCAGCTTGGACGACAACGCGGGTGAAGCTTTCTTT. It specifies CASSLDDNAGEAFF.

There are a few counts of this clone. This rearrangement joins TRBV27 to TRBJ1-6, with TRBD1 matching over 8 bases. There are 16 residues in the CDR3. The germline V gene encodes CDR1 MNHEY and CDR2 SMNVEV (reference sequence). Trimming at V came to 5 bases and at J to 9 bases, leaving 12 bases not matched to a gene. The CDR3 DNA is TGTGCCAGCAGTCCCACTGGACAGGGAAGGGGTTCACCCCTCCACTTT. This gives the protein CASSPTGQGRGSPLHF.

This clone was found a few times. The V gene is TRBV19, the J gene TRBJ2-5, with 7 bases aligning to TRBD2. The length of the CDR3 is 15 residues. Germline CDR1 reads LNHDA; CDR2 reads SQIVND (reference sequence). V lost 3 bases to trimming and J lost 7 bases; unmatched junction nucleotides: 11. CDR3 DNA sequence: TGTGCCAGTAGTATGGGGAGGGGAAGACTGGGGACCCAGTACTTC. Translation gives CASSMGRGRLGTQYF.

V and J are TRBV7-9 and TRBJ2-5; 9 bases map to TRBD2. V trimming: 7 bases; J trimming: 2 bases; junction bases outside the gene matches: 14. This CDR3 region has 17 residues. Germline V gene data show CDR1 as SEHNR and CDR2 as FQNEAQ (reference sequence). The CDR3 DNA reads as TGTGCCAGCAAAGGGTCTAGCGGGACCACTAGGCAAGAGACCCAGTACTTC. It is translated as CASKGSSGTTRQETQYF.

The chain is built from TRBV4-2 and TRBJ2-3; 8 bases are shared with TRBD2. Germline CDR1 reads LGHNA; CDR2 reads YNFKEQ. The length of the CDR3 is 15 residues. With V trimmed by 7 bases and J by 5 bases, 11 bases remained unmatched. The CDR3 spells CASTPAAGVGDTQYF. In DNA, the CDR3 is TGTGCCAGCACCCCGGCAGCGGGAGTGGGAGATACGCAGTATTTT.

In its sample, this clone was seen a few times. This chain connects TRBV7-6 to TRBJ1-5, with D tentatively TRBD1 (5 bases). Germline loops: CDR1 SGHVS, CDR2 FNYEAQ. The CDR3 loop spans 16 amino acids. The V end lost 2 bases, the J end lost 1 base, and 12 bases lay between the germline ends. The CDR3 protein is CASSLLPGSSNQPQHF. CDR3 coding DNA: TGTGCCAGCAGCTTACTCCCAGGGTCGAGCAATCAGCCCCAGCATTTT.

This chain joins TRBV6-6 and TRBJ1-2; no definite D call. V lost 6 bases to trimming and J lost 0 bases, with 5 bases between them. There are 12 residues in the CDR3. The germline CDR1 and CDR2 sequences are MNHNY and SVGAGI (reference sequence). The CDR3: CASRTTNYGYTF. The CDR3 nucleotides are TGTGCCAGCAGGACAACTAACTATGGCTACACCTTC.

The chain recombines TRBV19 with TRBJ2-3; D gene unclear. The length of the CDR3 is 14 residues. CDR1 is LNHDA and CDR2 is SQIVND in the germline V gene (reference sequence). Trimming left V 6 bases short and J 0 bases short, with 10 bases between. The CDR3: CASSPAFSTDTQYF. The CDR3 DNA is TGTGCCAGTAGCCCAGCGTTTAGCACAGATACGCAGTATTTT. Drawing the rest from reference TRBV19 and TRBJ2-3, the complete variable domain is DGGITQSPKYLFRKEGQNVTLSCEQNLNHDAMYWYRQDPGQGLRLIYYSQIVNDFQKGDIAEGYSVSREKKESFPLTVTSAQKNPTAFYLCASSPAFSTDTQYFGPGTRLTVL.

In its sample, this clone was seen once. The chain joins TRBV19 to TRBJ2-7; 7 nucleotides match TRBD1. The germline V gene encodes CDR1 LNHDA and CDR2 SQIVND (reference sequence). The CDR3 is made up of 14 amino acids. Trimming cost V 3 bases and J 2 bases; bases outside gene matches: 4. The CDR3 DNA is TGTGCCAGTAGTATGAGGGGACAGACCTACGAGCAGTACTTC. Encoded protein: CASSMRGQTYEQYF.

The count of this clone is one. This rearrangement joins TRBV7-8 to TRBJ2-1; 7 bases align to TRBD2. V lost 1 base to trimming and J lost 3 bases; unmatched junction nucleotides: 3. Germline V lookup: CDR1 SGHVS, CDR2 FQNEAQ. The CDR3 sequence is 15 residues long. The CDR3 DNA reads TGTGCCAGCAGCTTAGATTGGGACTACTACAATGAGCAGTTCTTC. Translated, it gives CASSLDWDYYNEQFF.

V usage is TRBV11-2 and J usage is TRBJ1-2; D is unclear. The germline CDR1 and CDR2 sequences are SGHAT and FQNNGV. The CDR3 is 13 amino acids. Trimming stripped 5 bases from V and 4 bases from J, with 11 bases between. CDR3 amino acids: CASSPGGAYGYTF. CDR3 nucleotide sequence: TGTGCCAGCAGCCCCGGCGGCGCCTATGGCTACACCTTC.

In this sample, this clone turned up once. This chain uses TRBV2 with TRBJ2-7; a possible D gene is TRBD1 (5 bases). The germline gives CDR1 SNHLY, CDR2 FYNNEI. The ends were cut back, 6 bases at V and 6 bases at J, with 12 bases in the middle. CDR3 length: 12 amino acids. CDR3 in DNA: TGTGCCAGCAGCCCTGGACATTCCGAGCAGTACTTC. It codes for CASSPGHSEQYF.

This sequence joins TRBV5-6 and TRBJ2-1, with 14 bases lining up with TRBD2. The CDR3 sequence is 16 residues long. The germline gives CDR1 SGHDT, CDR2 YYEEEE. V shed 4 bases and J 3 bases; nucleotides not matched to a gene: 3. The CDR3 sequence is CASSEGLAGDYNEQFF. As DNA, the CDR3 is TGTGCCAGCAGCGAGGGACTAGCGGGAGACTACAATGAGCAGTTCTTC.

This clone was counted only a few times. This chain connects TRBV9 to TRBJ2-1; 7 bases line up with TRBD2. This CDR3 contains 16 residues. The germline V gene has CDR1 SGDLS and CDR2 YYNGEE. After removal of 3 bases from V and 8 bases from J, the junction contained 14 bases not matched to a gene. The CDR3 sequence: CASSASMRESRHEQFF. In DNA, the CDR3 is TGTGCCAGCAGCGCATCTATGCGGGAGAGTAGGCATGAGCAGTTCTTC. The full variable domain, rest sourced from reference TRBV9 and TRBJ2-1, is DSGVTQTPKHLITATGQRVTLRCSPRSGDLSVYWYQQSLDQGLQFLIQYYNGEERAKGNILERFSAQQFPDLHSELNLSSLELGDSALYFCASSASMRESRHEQFFGPGTRLTVL.

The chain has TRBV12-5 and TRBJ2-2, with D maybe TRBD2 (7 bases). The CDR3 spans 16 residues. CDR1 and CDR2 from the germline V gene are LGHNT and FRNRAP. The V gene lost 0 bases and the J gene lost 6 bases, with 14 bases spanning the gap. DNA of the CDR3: TGTGCTAGTGGTTTGGTCTGGGGGGGCGAGGCCGGGGAGCTGTTTTTT. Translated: CASGLVWGGEAGELFF.

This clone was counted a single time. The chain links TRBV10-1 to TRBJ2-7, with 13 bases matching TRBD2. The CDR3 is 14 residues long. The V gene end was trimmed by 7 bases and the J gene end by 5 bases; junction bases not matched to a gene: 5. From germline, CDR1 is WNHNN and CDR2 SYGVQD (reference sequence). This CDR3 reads CASNRTSGRDEQYV. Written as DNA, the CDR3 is TGCGCCAGCAACAGAACTAGCGGGAGGGACGAGCAGTACGTC.